This T cell receptor (beta chain) is from a study of cytomegalovirus exposure and HLA in healthy donors. Findings and caveats of the study: The CMV antigen specificity of a few CMV-associated chains was confirmed through in vitro analysis. By a later analysis, the bulk of CMV-associated TCR beta chains appeared HLA-restricted.

Germline values: CDR1 SGHRS, CDR2 YFSETQ. Trimming at V came to 1 base and at J to 3 bases, leaving 4 bases not matched to a gene. CDR3 length: 16 amino acids. Vbeta (60) and Jbeta (13) primers were used in the PCR. Here immunoSEQ multiplex PCR was the method, and the copy in TCRdb shows in-frame clones only, minus some. The repertoire holds 140,000 to 150,000 clones, with 78% as singletons. Points on this clone: Its antigen is as yet unknown.

The sequence was collected from a woman aged 18-29 years in good health and CMV-seropositive. The chain combines TRBV5-1 with TRBJ2-2; 9 bases align to TRBD1. The specimen was PBMCs. CDR3 amino acids: CASSLSTGGYTGELFF. In nucleotides, the CDR3 is TGCGCCAGCAGCTTGTCGACAGGGGGGTACACCGGGGAGCTGTTTTTT.